These 25 T cell receptor beta chains share one sample of origin, sequenced in a study of T cells in Graves' hyperthyroidism and ophthalmopathy. The TCR beta CDR3 regions underwent amplification using RNA transcripts as the source. Researchers ran a first-round RT-PCR on the TCR CDR3 using the HTBI primer set. TCRdb ran MiXCR on the multiplex PCR reads and lists one entry per CDR3 protein. The sample holds approximately 300,000 distinct CDR3 sequences, 15% to 20% seen once. The specimen was blood. The source of these receptors is an older woman with Graves' ophthalmopathy.

The table lists this clonotype with a few counts. V and J are TRBV12-3 or TRBV12-4 and TRBJ2-1; 9 bases line up with TRBD2. This CDR3 is built from 18 residues. Unmatched junction bases numbered 15, after V lost 2 bases and J lost 7 bases. CDR3 in DNA: TGTGCCAGCAGTTTATTCGGCGATGGCGGGGGGGCCTTAAATGAGCAGTTCTTC. It codes for CASSLFGDGGGALNEQFF.

This clonotype was counted many times. The chain couples TRBV3-1 to TRBJ1-5, with D possibly being TRBD1 (6 bases). Trimming stripped 3 bases from V and 4 bases from J, with 13 bases between. In germline, CDR1 is LGHDT, CDR2 YNNKEL (reference sequence). The CDR3 consists of 15 residues. CDR3 nucleotides: TGTGCCAGCAGCCAGGGGAGGAGGGGGAATCAGCCCCAGCATTTT. Translated, it gives CASSQGRRGNQPQHF.

This clonotype was seen many times. V and J are TRBV7-7 and TRBJ2-3; no reliable D call. The V and J ends lost 5 bases and 7 bases respectively, with 16 bases between them. This CDR3 comprises 14 residues. Germline CDR1 and CDR2: SSHAT and FNYEAQ (reference sequence). CDR3 nucleotide sequence: TGTGCCAGCAGCCCAAACCCACGGGCTAATACGCAGTATTTT. Translation: CASSPNPRANTQYF.

Only a few counts were recorded for this clonotype. The chain has TRBV25-1 and TRBJ2-1; 7 nucleotides match TRBD2. Germline V lookup: CDR1 MGHDK, CDR2 SYGVNS. This CDR3 contains 15 residues. J was trimmed by 4 bases and V by 2 bases; bases with no gene match: 5. The CDR3 reads CASSERGSRYNEQFF. The CDR3 region has the DNA TGTGCCAGCAGTGAACGCGGGAGCAGATACAATGAGCAGTTCTTC.

This clonotype has more than one count but fewer than ten. The gene calls are TRBV20-1 and TRBJ2-3; D is unresolved. The V end was cut by 8 bases, the J end by 2 bases, with 8 bases between. Germline values: CDR1 DFQATT, CDR2 SNEGSKA (reference sequence). This CDR3 has 11 residues. CDR3 residues: CSRSSTDTQYF. The CDR3 nucleotides are TGCAGTCGTAGTTCCACAGATACGCAGTATTTT.

Comment on this clonotype: A single base separates this from a much larger clone, so it may be a read error. The V call is TRBV28, the J call TRBJ2-7; D is possibly TRBD2 (5 bases). The CDR3 consists of 14 residues. Germline V gives CDR1 MDHEN, CDR2 SYDVKM. The V gene lost 5 bases and the J gene lost 7 bases, with 18 bases spanning the gap. CDR3: CASSPARTTGEQYF. CDR3 coding DNA: TGTGCCAGCAGTCCAGCGAGAACGACGGGAGAGCAGTACTTC.

The V call is TRBV29-1, the J call TRBJ2-1; 9 bases map to TRBD2. V gave up 7 bases and J gave up 4 bases; unmatched junction bases: 17. The germline V gene has CDR1 SQVTM and CDR2 ANQGSEA. There are 17 residues in the CDR3. CDR3 bases: TGCAGCGAGGGCCACGGGGCTAGCGGGGCCTCTTACAATGAGCAGTTCTTC. Encoded protein: CSEGHGASGASYNEQFF.

The rearrangement joins TRBV7-3 to TRBJ2-1; 9 bases match TRBD2. The V segment lost 5 bases and the J segment 7 bases; nucleotides outside the gene matches: 9. Germline CDR1 and CDR2: SGHTA and FQGTGA. The length of the CDR3 is 15 residues. CDR3 DNA: TGTGCCAGCAGCCCCATGGGCGGGAGGGTAAATGAGCAGTTCTTC. Its translation is CASSPMGGRVNEQFF.

In this sample, this clonotype turned up a few times. The chain joins TRBV6-1 to TRBJ1-6, with D possibly being TRBD1 (5 bases). The CDR3 extends over 17 amino acids. Germline V gene data show CDR1 as MNHNS and CDR2 as SASEGT. The V gene lost 8 bases and the J gene lost 0 bases, with 17 bases spanning the gap. The CDR3 DNA follows: TGTGCCAGCCTCCCGCTCAAGGGGAGCTCCTATAATTCACCCCTCCACTTT. It encodes CASLPLKGSSYNSPLHF.

The sample holds a few counts of this clonotype. The V call is TRBV3-1, the J call TRBJ2-3; TRBD2 matches 12 bases. CDR3 size: 18 residues. V dropped 2 bases and J dropped 4; count of bases not matched to a gene: 10. Germline V gene sequence: CDR1 LGHDT, CDR2 YNNKEL (reference sequence). CDR3 bases: TGTGCCAGCAGCCAATGGGCTAGCGGGGGGGCTGGAGCAGATACGCAGTATTTT. The encoded protein is CASSQWASGGAGADTQYF.

This clonotype was counted at least ten times. This chain connects TRBV28 to TRBJ1-2; a possible D gene is TRBD1 (6 bases). This CDR3 comprises 13 residues. V was trimmed by 10 bases and J by 4 bases, leaving 16 bases between them. CDR1 MDHEN and CDR2 SYDVKM come from the germline V gene. CDR3 bases: TGTGCCACCTCGGACAGTTCGCTCTATGGCTACACCTTC. Its translation: CATSDSSLYGYTF.

This chain connects TRBV13 to TRBJ2-3, with D hard to call. Per germline, CDR1 PRHDT and CDR2 FYEKMQ (reference sequence). The length of the CDR3 is 16 residues. V lost 5 bases, J lost 1 base, and 16 bases lay in between. The chain's CDR3 is CASSLKLDGRTDTQYF. In DNA, the CDR3 is TGTGCCAGCAGCCTGAAACTCGACGGCCGCACAGATACGCAGTATTTT. Full variable domain (rest looked up from reference TRBV13 and TRBJ2-3): AAGVIQSPRHLIKEKRETATLKCYPIPRHDTVYWYQQGPGQDPQFLISFYEKMQSDKGSIPDRFSAQQFSDYHSELNMSSLELGDSALYFCASSLKLDGRTDTQYFGPGTRLTVL.

This clonotype was counted a few times. The chain couples TRBV24-1 to TRBJ2-5; 7 positions agree with TRBD1. V lost 5 bases, J lost 0 bases, and 5 bases stayed unmatched. Per germline, CDR1 KGHDR and CDR2 SFDVKD. The CDR3 length is 15 residues. The CDR3 DNA follows: TGTGCCACCAGTGGCACCAGGGGGTACCAAGAGACCCAGTACTTC. Its protein product is CATSGTRGYQETQYF.

The chain joins TRBV11-2 to TRBJ1-2, with TRBD1 identical over 9 bases. Per the germline V gene, CDR1 is SGHAT and CDR2 is FQNNGV. The CDR3 is 13 residues long. Unmatched junction bases numbered 3, after V lost 4 bases and J lost 6 bases. The CDR3 nucleotides are TGTGCCAGCAGCTATGACAGGGGGGATGGCTACACCTTC. Translation: CASSYDRGDGYTF.

This clonotype came up many times. The chain uses TRBV12-3 or TRBV12-4 and TRBJ1-2, with TRBD1 as a possible D gene (5 bases). The V end lost 4 bases, the J end lost 8 bases, and 11 bases lay between the germline ends. The CDR3 sequence is 12 residues long. The CDR3 sequence is CASSSHGAGYTF. The CDR3 DNA follows: TGTGCCAGCAGTTCCCATGGGGCCGGCTACACCTTC.

V usage is TRBV6-5 and J usage is TRBJ2-5; D is ambiguous. Germline V CDR1 and CDR2: MNHEY, SVGAGI. Deletions cut 2 bases from V and 7 bases from J, with 11 bases between. There are 13 residues in the CDR3. The CDR3, as DNA: TGTGCCAGCAGTTACGGGCAGGCCGGGACCCAGTACTTC. Translation gives CASSYGQAGTQYF.

This clonotype has ten or more counts. This chain joins TRBV20-1 and TRBJ2-7; TRBD1 or TRBD2 may be the D gene (6 bases each). From germline, CDR1 is DFQATT and CDR2 SNEGSKA (reference sequence). Trimming took 3 bases from V and 0 from J, leaving 18 bases between them. The CDR3 is made up of 16 amino acids. The CDR3 protein is CSASRLGGIRSYEQYF. The CDR3 coding sequence is TGCAGTGCTAGTCGCTTAGGGGGGATTCGCTCCTACGAGCAGTACTTC.

The V gene is TRBV25-1, the J gene TRBJ2-1; 8 nucleotides agree with TRBD1. V trimming: 1 base; J trimming: 7 bases; junction bases outside the gene matches: 3. CDR3 length equals 14 residues. CDR1 and CDR2 (germline): MGHDK, SYGVNS. The CDR3 nucleotides are TGTGCCAGCAGTGAATGGACAGGGAGAAATGAGCAGTTCTTC. It translates to CASSEWTGRNEQFF.

The rearrangement links TRBV20-1 to TRBJ2-5; maybe TRBD2 (6 bases). V was shortened by 4 bases and J by 5 bases, with 17 bases between the two germline ends. The CDR3 has 14 residues. Germline V CDR1 and CDR2: DFQATT, SNEGSKA (reference sequence). DNA of the CDR3: TGCAGTGCTATGGAGGGGAGGATTTTGGAGACCCAGTACTTC. This translates into CSAMEGRILETQYF.

This clonotype has ten or more counts. J is TRBJ2-1 and V is TRBV7-9, with 7 bases that match TRBD2. Trimming removed 2 bases from V and 9 bases from J; junction bases left unmatched: 22. The germline CDR1 and CDR2 sequences are SEHNR and FQNEAQ (reference sequence). The CDR3 covers 19 residues. This chain's CDR3 is CASSLRGGGGSKASGEQFF. The CDR3 nucleotides are TGTGCCAGCAGCTTAAGGGGCGGGGGAGGGTCGAAGGCGTCGGGTGAGCAGTTCTTC.

V and J are TRBV5-5 and TRBJ1-5, with D uncertain. Between the trimmed V and J ends, which lost 2 bases and 2 bases, there was a span of 14 bases. The CDR3 length is 16 residues. CDR1 is SGHKS and CDR2 is YYEKEE in the germline V gene (reference sequence). CDR3 protein: CASSLEYQRGNQPQHF. The CDR3 DNA is TGTGCCAGCAGCTTAGAATATCAGAGAGGCAATCAGCCCCAGCATTTT. The full variable domain, in which reference TRBV5-5 and TRBJ1-5 provide the parts outside the CDR3, is DAGVTQSPTHLIKTRGQQVTLRCSPISGHKSVSWYQQVLGQGPQFIFQYYEKEERGRGNFPDRFSARQFPNYSSELNVNALLLGDSALYLCASSLEYQRGNQPQHFGDGTRLSIL.

V and J are TRBV12-3 or TRBV12-4 and TRBJ2-1, with 14 bases aligning to TRBD2. The junction had 5 bases not matched to a gene; V was cut back by 5 bases and J by 2 bases. This CDR3 is built from 17 residues. The CDR3 here is CASSAGTSGGPYNEQFF. Written as DNA, the CDR3 is TGTGCCAGCAGTGCCGGGACTAGCGGGGGACCCTACAATGAGCAGTTCTTC.

This clonotype showed up many times. CDR3 sequence: CSARDSRGNTEAFF. The CDR3 DNA follows: TGCAGTGCTAGAGATTCGAGGGGGAACACTGAAGCTTTCTTT. This rearrangement joins TRBV20-1 to TRBJ1-1, with D perhaps TRBD1 (5 bases). The germline gives CDR1 DFQATT, CDR2 SNEGSKA (reference sequence). V dropped 0 bases and J dropped 1 base, with 9 bases sitting between them. This CDR3 has 14 amino acids.

The rearrangement uses TRBV5-1 and TRBJ2-1, with D possibly being TRBD1 or TRBD2 (6 bases each). CDR1 SGHRS and CDR2 YFSETQ come from the germline V gene. There are 15 residues in the CDR3. V lost 0 bases to trimming and J lost 7 bases, with 14 bases between them. DNA of the CDR3: TGCGCCAGCAGCTTGGGGGGGGCTAGCCGGAATGAGCAGTTCTTC. Amino acid sequence: CASSLGGASRNEQFF.

The sample holds many counts of this clonotype. The rearrangement joins TRBV12-3 or TRBV12-4 to TRBJ1-1, with D uncertain. Deletions cut 3 bases from V and 7 bases from J, with 9 bases between. There are 12 residues in the CDR3. The CDR3 here is CASSLNGDEAFF. The CDR3 DNA follows: TGTGCCAGCAGTTTGAACGGTGATGAAGCTTTCTTT.